The rows below give T cell receptor beta chains drawn from one sample of a study of control samples from healthy donors and cancer patients. Clones were read by immunoSEQ multiplex PCR, and TCRdb kept only the in-frame ones, dropping some. The sample lists 100,000 to 150,000 clones, approximately 90% occurring once. Sequencing was carried out using blood. These TCRs come from a man aged 18 to 30 in good health. Both conserved end residues are part of each CDR3. A D gene is named only where the DNA matches it firmly. Clone sizes are given selectively: once, few, many, or a class where the clone is expanded.

abundance: NA; d_gene: NA; j_gene: TRBJ2-6; v_gene: TRBV18; CDR3aa: CASSPPRYSGANVLTF; CDR3nt: TGTGCCAGCTCACCACCGCGATACTCTGGGGCCAACGTCCTGACTTTC
abundance: NA; d_gene: NA; j_gene: TRBJ2-7; v_gene: TRBV9; CDR3aa: CASSVDGFEGEQYF; CDR3nt: TGTGCCAGCAGCGTAGATGGGTTTGAGGGAGAGCAGTACTTC
abundance: NA; d_gene: NA; j_gene: TRBJ2-5; v_gene: TRBV27; CDR3aa: CASSSVGRTQYF; CDR3nt: TGTGCCAGCAGTTCGGTGGGTCGGACCCAGTACTTC
abundance: NA; d_gene: NA; j_gene: TRBJ2-7; v_gene: TRBV27; CDR3aa: CASSIKGSTYEQYF; CDR3nt: TGTGCCAGCAGTATCAAGGGCAGCACCTACGAGCAGTACTTC
abundance: NA; d_gene: TRBD2; j_gene: TRBJ2-1; v_gene: TRBV27; CDR3aa: CASRIRLAVSYNEQFF; CDR3nt: TGTGCCAGCAGAATACGACTAGCGGTCTCCTACAATGAGCAGTTCTTC
abundance: NA; d_gene: NA; j_gene: TRBJ1-5; v_gene: TRBV12-3/TRBV12-4; CDR3aa: CASSYREGQPQHF; CDR3nt: TGTGCCAGCAGTTACAGGGAGGGCCAGCCCCAGCATTTT
abundance: NA; d_gene: TRBD1; j_gene: TRBJ1-5; v_gene: TRBV30; CDR3aa: CAWQTGGTGGQPQHF; CDR3nt: TGTGCCTGGCAAACTGGGGGGACAGGGGGCCAGCCCCAGCATTTT
abundance: NA; d_gene: TRBD1; j_gene: TRBJ1-6; v_gene: TRBV19; CDR3aa: CASSTGDRDSSPLHF; CDR3nt: TGTGCCAGTAGTACGGGGGACAGGGATAGTTCACCCCTCCACTTT
abundance: NA; d_gene: NA; j_gene: TRBJ1-2; v_gene: TRBV7-9; CDR3aa: CASSSPGGKGYGYTF; CDR3nt: TGTGCCAGCAGCTCCCCGGGGGGAAAGGGATATGGCTACACCTTC
abundance: NA; d_gene: NA; j_gene: TRBJ2-3; v_gene: TRBV3-1/TRBV3-2; CDR3aa: CASSQERRTQYF; CDR3nt: TGTGCCAGCAGCCAAGAGCGGCGTACGCAGTATTTT
abundance: NA; d_gene: TRBD1; j_gene: TRBJ2-7; v_gene: TRBV6-4; CDR3aa: CASPYRTGPSYEQYF; CDR3nt: TGTGCCAGCCCTTACCGGACAGGGCCATCCTACGAGCAGTACTTC
abundance: NA; d_gene: NA; j_gene: TRBJ1-4; v_gene: TRBV7-9; CDR3aa: CASSADALGDEKLFF; CDR3nt: TGTGCCAGCAGCGCGGACGCCTTAGGGGATGAAAAACTGTTTTTT
abundance: NA; d_gene: NA; j_gene: TRBJ1-6; v_gene: TRBV5-4; CDR3aa: CASSLGRGNSPLHF; CDR3nt: TGTGCCAGCAGCTTGGGGAGGGGGAATTCACCCCTCCACTTT
abundance: NA; d_gene: NA; j_gene: TRBJ1-2; v_gene: TRBV5-1; CDR3aa: CASSRDNSNYGYTF; CDR3nt: TGCGCCAGCAGCAGGGACAACTCTAACTATGGCTACACCTTC
abundance: NA; d_gene: NA; j_gene: TRBJ2-3; v_gene: TRBV10-2; CDR3aa: CASSIRTDTQYF; CDR3nt: TGCGCCAGCAGTATAAGGACAGATACGCAGTATTTT
abundance: NA; d_gene: NA; j_gene: TRBJ1-2; v_gene: TRBV5-5; CDR3aa: CASSPHRPASYGYTF; CDR3nt: TGTGCCAGCAGCCCCCATAGGCCGGCATCGTATGGCTACACCTTC
abundance: NA; d_gene: TRBD1; j_gene: TRBJ1-2; v_gene: TRBV7-2; CDR3aa: CASSLPGQGAYGYTF; CDR3nt: TGTGCCAGCAGCCTACCTGGACAGGGAGCCTATGGCTACACCTTC
abundance: once; d_gene: NA; j_gene: TRBJ1-6; v_gene: TRBV4-1; CDR3aa: CASSFKGGSSPLHF; CDR3nt: TGCGCCAGCAGCTTTAAAGGAGGTAGTTCACCCCTCCACTTT
abundance: NA; d_gene: TRBD1; j_gene: TRBJ2-3; v_gene: TRBV2; CDR3aa: CARSGGTGYTDTQYF; CDR3nt: TGTGCCAGAAGTGGGGGGACAGGGTACACAGATACGCAGTATTTT
abundance: NA; d_gene: NA; j_gene: TRBJ1-2; v_gene: TRBV27; CDR3aa: CASSPRHLTNYGYTF; CDR3nt: TGTGCCAGCAGTCCACGACACCTAACTAACTATGGCTACACCTTC
abundance: NA; d_gene: NA; j_gene: TRBJ1-6; v_gene: TRBV7-8; CDR3aa: CASSVFGGNSPLHF; CDR3nt: TGTGCCAGCAGCGTCTTTGGGGGGAATTCACCCCTCCACTTT
abundance: NA; d_gene: NA; j_gene: TRBJ1-5; v_gene: TRBV6-1; CDR3aa: CASSDWGNSNQPQHF; CDR3nt: TGTGCCAGCAGTGATTGGGGTAATAGCAATCAGCCCCAGCATTTT
abundance: NA; d_gene: TRBD1; j_gene: TRBJ2-6; v_gene: TRBV6-2/TRBV6-3; CDR3aa: CASSYPTGVGANVLTF; CDR3nt: TGTGCCAGCAGTTACCCGACAGGGGTTGGGGCCAACGTCCTGACTTTC
abundance: NA; d_gene: NA; j_gene: TRBJ2-7; v_gene: TRBV2; CDR3aa: CASSLSTGLNEQYF; CDR3nt: TGTGCCAGCAGCCTATCGACAGGCCTGAACGAGCAGTACTTC
abundance: NA; d_gene: NA; j_gene: TRBJ2-3; v_gene: TRBV5-5; CDR3aa: CASSLSGGGGTDTQYF; CDR3nt: TGTGCCAGCAGCTTGTCTGGCGGGGGCGGCACAGATACGCAGTATTTT
abundance: NA; d_gene: NA; j_gene: TRBJ2-5; v_gene: TRBV6-6; CDR3aa: CASKTWGAETQYF; CDR3nt: TGTGCCAGCAAGACGTGGGGGGCAGAGACCCAGTACTTC
abundance: NA; d_gene: NA; j_gene: TRBJ2-7; v_gene: TRBV27; CDR3aa: CASFRGGSPNEQYF; CDR3nt: TGTGCCAGCTTTAGGGGGGGGTCTCCTAACGAGCAGTACTTC
abundance: NA; d_gene: TRBD1; j_gene: TRBJ1-4; v_gene: TRBV29-1; CDR3aa: CSAGTGEKLFF; CDR3nt: TGCAGCGCCGGGACAGGGGAAAAACTGTTTTTT
abundance: NA; d_gene: NA; j_gene: TRBJ2-1; v_gene: TRBV6-5; CDR3aa: CASSTYSRGGNEQFF; CDR3nt: TGTGCCAGCAGTACCTACTCGAGAGGCGGCAATGAGCAGTTCTTC
abundance: NA; d_gene: TRBD1; j_gene: TRBJ1-2; v_gene: TRBV29-1; CDR3aa: CSVSMEGGRGYTF; CDR3nt: TGCAGCGTTTCGATGGAAGGGGGCAGGGGCTACACCTTC
abundance: once; d_gene: TRBD1; j_gene: TRBJ1-4; v_gene: TRBV7-9; CDR3aa: CASSLYPGGGEKLFF; CDR3nt: TGTGCCAGCAGCTTATACCCAGGGGGCGGTGAAAAACTGTTTTTT
abundance: NA; d_gene: NA; j_gene: TRBJ1-5; v_gene: TRBV5-6; CDR3aa: CASSGAGSDQPQHF; CDR3nt: TGTGCCAGCAGCGGGGCAGGGAGTGATCAGCCCCAGCATTTT
abundance: NA; d_gene: NA; j_gene: TRBJ1-2; v_gene: TRBV6-5; CDR3aa: CASSYRQGHGYTF; CDR3nt: TGTGCCAGCAGTTACCGCCAAGGCCATGGCTACACCTTC
abundance: NA; d_gene: NA; j_gene: TRBJ2-5; v_gene: TRBV5-1; CDR3aa: CASSLGRGVSETQYF; CDR3nt: TGCGCCAGCAGCTTGGGCAGGGGAGTTTCGGAGACCCAGTACTTC
abundance: NA; d_gene: NA; j_gene: TRBJ1-2; v_gene: TRBV5-1; CDR3aa: CASSLHGVGGYTF; CDR3nt: TGCGCCAGCAGCTTGCACGGTGTAGGTGGCTACACCTTC
abundance: NA; d_gene: NA; j_gene: TRBJ1-5; v_gene: TRBV15; CDR3aa: CATSRVGNQPQHF; CDR3nt: TGTGCCACCAGCAGAGTGGGAAATCAGCCCCAGCATTTT
abundance: NA; d_gene: TRBD2; j_gene: TRBJ2-3; v_gene: TRBV7-9; CDR3aa: CASSLIAGDTQYF; CDR3nt: TGTGCCAGCAGCTTAATAGCGGGAGATACGCAGTATTTT
abundance: NA; d_gene: NA; j_gene: TRBJ1-4; v_gene: TRBV7-9; CDR3aa: CASSLLSGAVEKLFF; CDR3nt: TGTGCCAGCAGCTTATTATCAGGGGCTGTTGAAAAACTGTTTTTT
abundance: NA; d_gene: NA; j_gene: TRBJ2-2; v_gene: TRBV2; CDR3aa: CASGGTVNTGELFF; CDR3nt: TGTGCCAGCGGCGGGACAGTAAACACCGGGGAGCTGTTTTTT
abundance: NA; d_gene: NA; j_gene: TRBJ1-2; v_gene: TRBV27; CDR3aa: CASSLNTGSGYGYTF; CDR3nt: TGTGCCAGCAGTTTAAATACAGGTTCGGGCTATGGCTACACCTTC
abundance: NA; d_gene: TRBD1; j_gene: TRBJ1-1; v_gene: TRBV10-2; CDR3aa: CASSGQGRSEAFF; CDR3nt: TGCGCCAGCAGTGGACAGGGGAGGTCTGAAGCTTTCTTT
abundance: NA; d_gene: NA; j_gene: TRBJ1-5; v_gene: TRBV6-4; CDR3aa: CASSYRVGQPQHF; CDR3nt: TGTGCCAGCAGTTACAGGGTTGGTCAGCCCCAGCATTTT
abundance: NA; d_gene: TRBD1; j_gene: TRBJ2-5; v_gene: TRBV18; CDR3aa: CASSILRDRGETQYF; CDR3nt: TGTGCCAGCTCAATTCTCCGGGACAGGGGAGAGACCCAGTACTTC
abundance: NA; d_gene: NA; j_gene: TRBJ1-2; v_gene: TRBV10-3; CDR3aa: CAISEGLEYGYTF; CDR3nt: TGTGCCATCAGTGAGGGGTTAGAATATGGCTACACCTTC
abundance: NA; d_gene: TRBD1; j_gene: TRBJ2-1; v_gene: TRBV5-4; CDR3aa: CASSPDRGFYNEQFF; CDR3nt: TGTGCCAGCAGCCCGGACAGGGGATTTTACAATGAGCAGTTCTTC
abundance: few; d_gene: NA; j_gene: TRBJ2-7; v_gene: TRBV11-2; CDR3aa: CASSLGTEPTYEQYF; CDR3nt: TGTGCCAGCAGCCTCGGGACGGAGCCGACCTACGAGCAGTACTTC
abundance: NA; d_gene: TRBD1; j_gene: TRBJ2-5; v_gene: TRBV11-2; CDR3aa: CASSLGQALIGGRMETQYF; CDR3nt: TGTGCCAGCAGCTTAGGCCAGGCCTTGATAGGGGGCCGGATGGAGACCCAGTACTTC
abundance: NA; d_gene: NA; j_gene: TRBJ1-1; v_gene: TRBV9; CDR3aa: CASSVDTNTEAFF; CDR3nt: TGTGCCAGCAGCGTAGACACCAACACTGAAGCTTTCTTT
abundance: NA; d_gene: NA; j_gene: TRBJ1-2; v_gene: TRBV30; CDR3aa: CAWSAGDGYGYTF; CDR3nt: TGTGCCTGGAGTGCGGGGGACGGCTATGGCTACACCTTC
abundance: NA; d_gene: TRBD1; j_gene: TRBJ2-7; v_gene: TRBV7-2; CDR3aa: CASSEQGISYEQYF; CDR3nt: TGTGCCAGCAGCGAACAGGGGATATCCTACGAGCAGTACTTC
abundance: NA; d_gene: NA; j_gene: TRBJ1-1; v_gene: TRBV11-2; CDR3aa: CASSLDYLTEAFF; CDR3nt: TGTGCCAGCAGCTTAGATTACCTCACTGAAGCTTTCTTT
abundance: NA; d_gene: NA; j_gene: TRBJ1-2; v_gene: TRBV27; CDR3aa: CASRETGGYGYTF; CDR3nt: TGTGCCAGCAGAGAGACAGGCGGTTATGGCTACACCTTC
abundance: NA; d_gene: NA; j_gene: TRBJ1-1; v_gene: TRBV18; CDR3aa: CASSPIGGVGEAFF; CDR3nt: TGTGCCAGCTCACCGATCGGCGGTGTGGGTGAAGCTTTCTTT
abundance: NA; d_gene: NA; j_gene: TRBJ2-2; v_gene: TRBV7-6; CDR3aa: CASSLDTRGELFF; CDR3nt: TGTGCCAGCAGCTTAGATACTCGTGGGGAGCTGTTTTTT
abundance: NA; d_gene: TRBD2; j_gene: TRBJ2-1; v_gene: TRBV19; CDR3aa: CASSIAVGTSSNEQFF; CDR3nt: TGTGCCAGTAGTATAGCTGTCGGGACTAGCAGCAATGAGCAGTTCTTC